The 24 T cell receptor beta chains given below trace back to one sample, sequenced in a study of T cells in Graves' hyperthyroidism and ophthalmopathy. RNA transcripts gave rise to amplified TCR beta CDR3 regions. HTBI primers drove first-round RT-PCR of the TCR CDR3. TCRdb passed the multiplex PCR reads through MiXCR, listing each CDR3 protein once. The data show 350,000 to 400,000 distinct CDR3 sequences, 15% to 20% seen once. Sequencing was carried out using blood. These receptors were obtained from a woman aged 18-35 years with Graves' hyperthyroidism.

This clonotype was found many times. This chain links TRBV29-1 with TRBJ1-1; perhaps TRBD1 as D (6 bases). In germline, CDR1 is SQVTM, CDR2 ANQGSEA. The V gene lost 6 bases and the J gene lost 0 bases, with 11 bases spanning the gap. The length of the CDR3 is 13 residues. CDR3 sequence reads: CSVAGVLNTEAFF. CDR3 DNA: TGCAGCGTAGCAGGGGTCTTGAACACTGAAGCTTTCTTT.

This clonotype was detected many times. This chain joins TRBV6-5 and TRBJ1-1, with TRBD1 matching over 10 bases. Germline-derived CDR1 and CDR2 are MNHEY and SVGAGI. The CDR3 runs to 17 residues. Trimming at V came to 2 bases and at J to 1 base, leaving 7 bases not matched to a gene. CDR3 loop: CASSYDWDRGRNTEAFF. The CDR3 DNA is TGTGCCAGCAGTTACGACTGGGACAGGGGTAGGAACACTGAAGCTTTCTTT.

Comments on this clonotype: A much larger clone lies one base from this, so it may be a read error. The J gene is TRBJ2-2, the V gene TRBV12-3 or TRBV12-4; 13 bases map to TRBD2. The CDR3 is 16 amino acids. The CDR3 bases are TGTGCCAGCAGTCCTCAGGGACTAGCGGGAACCGGGGAGCTGTGTTTT. Translation: CASSPQGLAGTGELCF.

This clonotype was observed a handful of times. V gene TRBV5-1 combines with J gene TRBJ2-7, with 8 bases matching TRBD1. The length of the CDR3 is 16 residues. Per germline, CDR1 SGHRS and CDR2 YFSETQ. V lost 3 bases and J lost 1; bases outside the gene matches: 9. The DNA of the CDR3 is TGCGCCAGCAGCTCGAGCCCCGGGACAGGTTCCTACGAGCAGTACTTC. This codes for CASSSSPGTGSYEQYF.

V usage is TRBV12-3 or TRBV12-4 and J usage is TRBJ1-6, with D tentatively TRBD1 (6 bases). This CDR3 is 14 amino acids long. Trimming removed 2 bases from V and 5 bases from J, with 7 bases in between. The CDR3 protein is CASSLQGNNSPLHF. The DNA of the CDR3 is TGTGCCAGCAGTTTACAGGGGAATAATTCACCCCTCCACTTT.

This clonotype was counted a few times. This may be a read error: a much more frequent sequence differs by one nucleotide. This chain uses TRBV2 with TRBJ1-1; D gene unclear. CDR3 length equals 12 residues. Germline CDR1 reads SNHLY; CDR2 reads FYNNEI. The CDR3 DNA sequence: TGTGCCAGCAGTGAAGAGAACTCTGAAGCTTTCTTT. As protein: CASSEENSEAFF.

This clonotype has at least ten counts. The V call is TRBV4-1, the J call TRBJ1-1, with TRBD1 matching 7 bases. From germline, CDR1 is MGHRA and CDR2 YSYEKL. V dropped 6 bases and J dropped 7; count of bases not matched to a gene: 17. This CDR3 comprises 16 residues. The CDR3 DNA follows: TGCGCCAGCAGACCGACAGGGTTTAAACGGGAGATTGAAGCTTTCTTT. Translating it yields CASRPTGFKREIEAFF.

CDR3 in DNA: TGTGCCAGCAGCTTGAGCGGGATCACCGGGGAGCTGTTTTTT. It encodes CASSLSGITGELFF. The V and J genes are TRBV7-2 and TRBJ2-2; 7 nucleotides match TRBD2. V trimming: 3 bases; J trimming: 4 bases; junction bases outside the gene matches: 2. The CDR3 is 14 residues long. Per the germline V gene, CDR1 is SGHTA and CDR2 is FQGNSA.

The sample holds many counts of this clonotype. This chain connects TRBV6-5 to TRBJ1-2; D possibly corresponds to TRBD1 (5 bases). The germline V and J ends were trimmed by 0 bases and 6 bases, with 14 bases remaining between them. The CDR3 length is 15 residues. CDR1 MNHEY and CDR2 SVGAGI come from the germline V gene. The CDR3 loop reads CASSYSMTELNGYTF. CDR3 in DNA: TGTGCCAGCAGTTACTCCATGACAGAGCTAAATGGCTACACCTTC.

This clonotype has ten or more counts. The chain recombines TRBV24-1 with TRBJ1-5; maybe TRBD1 (5 bases). The CDR3 is made up of 20 amino acids. Germline V gives CDR1 KGHDR, CDR2 SFDVKD. Trimming cost V 2 bases and J 1 base, with 23 bases left between them. CDR3 loop: CATSDSGLVRGGGSNQPQHF. The CDR3 coding sequence is TGTGCCACCAGTGATTCGGGGCTTGTGAGGGGCGGTGGGAGCAATCAGCCCCAGCATTTT.

This clonotype was recorded many times. The rearrangement links TRBV12-3 or TRBV12-4 to TRBJ2-5; TRBD1 matches 8 bases. Trimming at V came to 1 base and at J to 3 bases, leaving 10 bases not matched to a gene. The CDR3 has 17 amino acids. The CDR3 loop reads CASSLEGEGQVKETQYF. The CDR3 coding sequence is TGTGCCAGCAGTTTAGAGGGAGAGGGACAGGTGAAAGAGACCCAGTACTTC.

This clonotype was detected only a few times. The J gene is TRBJ2-7, the V gene TRBV6-2 or TRBV6-3; D is ambiguous. The CDR3 runs to 14 residues. V was clipped by 4 bases and J by 3 bases, with 13 bases between them. In germline, CDR1 is MNHEY, CDR2 SVGEGT. The CDR3 protein is CASSFGSNLYEQYF. The CDR3 region has the DNA TGTGCCAGCAGTTTCGGCAGCAACCTCTACGAGCAGTACTTC.

The genes are TRBV7-3 and TRBJ2-5; 7 positions agree with TRBD2. This CDR3 spans 15 amino acids. Germline V CDR1 and CDR2: SGHTA, FQGTGA. Trimming took 1 base from V and 1 from J; bases not matched to a gene: 3. CDR3 protein: CASSLMGGVQETQYF. The CDR3 DNA reads TGTGCCAGCAGCTTAATGGGAGGGGTCCAAGAGACCCAGTACTTC.

This clonotype was found many times. V is TRBV7-8 and J is TRBJ2-7; D is tentatively TRBD1 or TRBD2 (5 bases each). CDR1 and CDR2 (germline): SGHVS, FQNEAQ. The CDR3 spans 14 residues. Trimming took off 4 bases at V and 6 bases at J, with 16 bases between the two ends. The CDR3 here is CASSSIGVRGEQYF. The CDR3 DNA reads as TGTGCCAGCAGCTCTATCGGGGTTAGGGGCGAGCAGTACTTC.

As to this clonotype: A read error may be the cause here, since a much bigger clone is one base away. This rearrangement joins TRBV20-1 to TRBJ1-3; weak D call: TRBD1 (6 bases). Germline V lookup: CDR1 DFQATT, CDR2 SNEGSKA (reference sequence). The CDR3 is 13 amino acids. The CDR3: CSASRGAGNTISF. CDR3 bases: TGCAGTGCCTCAAGGGGGGCCGGAAACACCATATCTTTT.

There are many counts of this clonotype. The rearrangement links TRBV29-1 to TRBJ1-2; D possibly corresponds to TRBD1 (6 bases). The V end was cut by 4 bases, the J end by 5 bases, with 14 bases between. The germline V gene encodes CDR1 SQVTM and CDR2 ANQGSEA. The CDR3 has 13 amino acids. The CDR3 loop is CSVAASQGYGYTF. CDR3 coding DNA: TGCAGCGTTGCAGCATCTCAGGGGTATGGCTACACCTTC.

At least ten counts were recorded for this clonotype. The V and J genes are TRBV7-2 and TRBJ2-7, with a tentative D call TRBD2 (5 bases). The CDR3 extends over 15 amino acids. From germline, CDR1 is SGHTA and CDR2 FQGNSA. The germline V and J ends were trimmed by 1 base and 5 bases, with 15 bases remaining between them. The CDR3 is CASSLVPGVGNEQYF. DNA of the CDR3: TGTGCCAGCAGCTTAGTTCCCGGGGTGGGGAACGAGCAGTACTTC.

The chain carries TRBV5-1 and TRBJ1-2; 10 nucleotides align to TRBD1. The CDR3 is made up of 16 amino acids. CDR1 is SGHRS, CDR2 YFSETQ, per germline. V was clipped by 0 bases and J by 4 bases; unmatched bases: 6. CDR3 in DNA: TGCGCCAGCAGCTTGGAAATGACAGGGGGCTCCTATGGCTACACCTTC. This gives the protein CASSLEMTGGSYGYTF.

CDR3 in DNA: TGTGCCAGCAGTGAAAGGGGGTTCTCCTACGAGCAGTACTTC. It translates to CASSERGFSYEQYF. The genes are TRBV2 and TRBJ2-7; possibly TRBD1 for D (6 bases). The CDR3 covers 14 residues. V gave up 2 bases and J gave up 0 bases, with 8 bases separating them. Germline CDR1 SNHLY, CDR2 FYNNEI.

This clonotype appeared many times. V is TRBV20-1 and J is TRBJ2-7; D ambiguous. Germline lookup yields CDR1 DFQATT and CDR2 SNEGSKA (reference sequence). The CDR3 loop spans 13 amino acids. With 6 bases removed from V and 3 bases from J, the gap between germline ends came to 15 bases. The DNA for the CDR3 is TGCAGTGCCTCACCGGGCGGTGACTACGAGCAGTACTTC. Amino acid sequence: CSASPGGDYEQYF.

Comments on this clonotype: A much more abundant neighbour one base away suggests this may be a read error. The CDR3 ends on some other residue instead of the conserved phenylalanine or tryptophan, so this is likely a read error. The chain recombines TRBV29-1 with TRBJ1-3; no reliable D call. This CDR3 region has 12 residues. V was clipped by 5 bases and J by 4 bases, with 9 bases between them. The germline gives CDR1 SQVTM, CDR2 ANQGSEA. Here the CDR3 reads CSVTYQGNTIYV. In DNA, the CDR3 is TGCAGCGTTACCTACCAGGGAAACACCATATATGTT.

This clonotype was detected many times. This chain links TRBV12-3 or TRBV12-4 with TRBJ1-2; TRBD1 matches at 9 bases. Unmatched junction bases numbered 8, after V lost 5 bases and J lost 4 bases. The CDR3 is made up of 15 amino acids. CDR3 DNA: TGTGCCAGCAGTCTTACGGGACAGGGAGGCTATGGCTACACCTTC. This translates into CASSLTGQGGYGYTF.

The chain links TRBV6-2 or TRBV6-3 to TRBJ2-7, with 8 bases lining up with TRBD2. Germline CDR1 is MNHEY and CDR2 is SVGEGT. Germline trimming cut 6 bases from V and 0 bases from J; bases unmatched to any gene: 19. This CDR3 is 19 amino acids long. DNA for the CDR3: TGTGCCAGCAGGTATGGAGCGGGAGCTCAAACCGGGAGCTCCTACGAGCAGTACTTC. Encoded protein: CASRYGAGAQTGSSYEQYF.

This clonotype was observed a few times. The chain couples TRBV12-3 or TRBV12-4 to TRBJ2-5; 8 nucleotides line up with TRBD1. Losses at the gene ends were 6 bases for V and 4 bases for J; bases not matched to a gene: 10. This CDR3 has 15 residues. Here the CDR3 reads CASRTRTGGRETQYF. The CDR3 DNA reads as TGTGCCAGCAGAACTAGAACAGGGGGGCGAGAGACCCAGTACTTC.